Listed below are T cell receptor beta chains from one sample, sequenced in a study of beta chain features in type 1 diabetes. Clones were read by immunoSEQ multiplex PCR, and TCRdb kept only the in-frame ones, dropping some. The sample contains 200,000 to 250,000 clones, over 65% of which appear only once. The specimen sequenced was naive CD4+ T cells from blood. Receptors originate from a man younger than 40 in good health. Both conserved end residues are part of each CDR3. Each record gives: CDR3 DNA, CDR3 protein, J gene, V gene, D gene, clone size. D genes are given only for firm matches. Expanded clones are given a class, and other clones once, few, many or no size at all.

TGTGCCAGCAGCGAAAGCTATGGCGAGCAGTACTTC | CASSESYGEQYF | TRBJ2-7 | TRBV4-2 | - | -
TGCAGCGTCGAAGGGACTACAGATACGCAGTATTTT | CSVEGTTDTQYF | TRBJ2-3 | TRBV29-1 | - | -
TGTGCCAGCAGCGTAGCTCCTTTCCCGGACAGGGAGCGGGGAGGCTACACCTTC | CASSVAPFPDRERGGYTF | TRBJ1-2 | TRBV9 | TRBD1 | -
TGCAGCGCCTCCCGCGAACAGGGTTTAGCTTTCTTT | CSASREQGLAFF | TRBJ1-1 | TRBV29-1 | - | few
TGCAGCGGCCAGGGTGACGATGGCTACACCTTC | CSGQGDDGYTF | TRBJ1-2 | TRBV29-1 | - | -
TGTGCCAGCAGCCCAGGGGAGGGACTGTTAACGTACGAGCAGTACTTC | CASSPGEGLLTYEQYF | TRBJ2-7 | TRBV13 | - | -
TGTGCCAGCAGCCTCGGGACAGAGGGTTCACCCCTCCACTTT | CASSLGTEGSPLHF | TRBJ1-6 | TRBV7-9 | TRBD1 | -
TGCAGTGCTAGGGAGAGGGCGGGCTACACCTTC | CSARERAGYTF | TRBJ1-2 | TRBV20-1 | - | -
TGTGCCTGGAGTGCCCGGCAGGGGGCAGAGCAGTACTTC | CAWSARQGAEQYF | TRBJ2-7 | TRBV30 | TRBD1 | -
TGCAGCGTTTTCGACTCTGGGGCCAACGTCCTGACTTTC | CSVFDSGANVLTF | TRBJ2-6 | TRBV29-1 | - | -
TGTGCCAGCAGCTTCGAGGGAACGAACACTGAAGCTTTCTTT | CASSFEGTNTEAFF | TRBJ1-1 | TRBV7-6 | - | -
TGCAGCGTTTTGGGTGCTGGGGCCAACGTCCTGACTTTC | CSVLGAGANVLTF | TRBJ2-6 | TRBV29-1 | - | -
TGTGCCAGCAGCTTAGCCCCCTCCGGGGAGCTGTTTTTT | CASSLAPSGELFF | TRBJ2-2 | TRBV7-9 | - | once
TGTGCCTGGAGTCCAGTGTATAATTCACCCCTCCACTTT | CAWSPVYNSPLHF | TRBJ1-6 | TRBV30 | - | -
TGTGCCAGCAGCCCCCCCGGCCAGTCTGGGGCCAACGTCCTGACTTTC | CASSPPGQSGANVLTF | TRBJ2-6 | TRBV7-2 | - | once
TGCAGCGTCGCTAGGGTGTTAGCGGGGGATAATGAGCAGTTCTTC | CSVARVLAGDNEQFF | TRBJ2-1 | TRBV29-1 | TRBD2 | -
TGTGCCTGGAGTGTAGGCAGCCTGAACACCGGGGAGCTGTTTTTT | CAWSVGSLNTGELFF | TRBJ2-2 | TRBV30 | - | -
TGTGCCAGCAGCTTACGCCTGCAAGAGACCCAGTACTTC | CASSLRLQETQYF | TRBJ2-5 | TRBV7-2 | - | -
TGTGCCAGTAGTTTAGCCAAAAACATTCAGTACTTC | CASSLAKNIQYF | TRBJ2-4 | TRBV19 | - | -
TGTGCCAGCAGCTCGACAGGGAACTATGGCTACACCTTC | CASSSTGNYGYTF | TRBJ1-2 | TRBV5-6 | TRBD1 | -
TGTGCCTGGAGTCCAACTAGCGGTCCCTACGAGCAGTACTTC | CAWSPTSGPYEQYF | TRBJ2-7 | TRBV30 | TRBD2 | -
TGTGCCAGCAGCTTAGATTGGTCAGGGACCCAAGAGACCCAGTACTTC | CASSLDWSGTQETQYF | TRBJ2-5 | TRBV7-7 | - | -
TGCGCCAGCAGTCAATTCGGCTCAGGGCAGGCAGTGAGAAACACCATATATTTT | CASSQFGSGQAVRNTIYF | TRBJ1-3 | TRBV23-1 | - | -
TGCAGCGTCGGACAGGGAGTTAATCAGCCCCAGCATTTT | CSVGQGVNQPQHF | TRBJ1-5 | TRBV29-1 | TRBD1 | few
TGTGCCAGTAGCCACAGCGGGTCCTACGAGCAGTACTTC | CASSHSGSYEQYF | TRBJ2-7 | TRBV19 | - | -